This T cell receptor (beta chain) comes out of a study of T-cell reconstitution after alpha-beta-depleted transplantation in children. Overall study results and limits: Several hundred expanded graft clones reportedly gave rise to the alpha-beta T cells present about two months after transplant. High day-60 TCRbeta diversity in some patients came from surviving recipient T cells and thymic progenitors. By one year post-transplant, T-cell counts and diversity largely arose from T cells that were newly produced.

Construction of the TCRbeta library involved unique molecular identifiers. One entry per CDR3 protein, called by TCRdb with MiXCR from the PCR reads. The sample consists of fewer than 1 million distinct CDR3 sequences, roughly 16% of them appearing once. The CDR3 length is 15 residues. V was clipped by 5 bases and J by 1 base, with 15 bases between them. CDR1 is MNHEY, CDR2 SMNVEV, per germline (reference sequence). As to this clonotype: The antigen is not known.

The chain carries TRBV27 and TRBJ2-7; D is ambiguous. Sequenced material: PBMCs, mostly from graft donor cells, taken 360 days after TCRalphabeta/CD19-depleted stem cell transplant. The sequence derives from a male patient younger than 18 who had a stem cell transplant for acute lymphoblastic leukemia, so the T cells may come from the graft donor. CDR3 protein: CASSPIGFSSYEQYF. The CDR3 DNA reads as TGTGCCAGCAGTCCTATCGGCTTTAGTTCCTACGAGCAGTACTTC.